This T cell receptor (beta chain) was identified during a study of blood T cell repertoires in COVID-19. At the level of the study: Acute-phase and convalescent COVID-19 samples originated in the United States, Italy and Spain.

Participants' reported clinical history set cohort assignment. The germline V gene encodes CDR1 SGHTA and CDR2 FQGTGA. The CDR3 is made up of 14 amino acids. Deletions cut 5 bases from V and 2 bases from J, with 12 bases between. Methods used by the authors: Quantification of nucleated cells was approximated via reference gene primer amplification. Only in-frame clones appear in the TCRdb table, and some are missing; sequencing was by immunoSEQ multiplex PCR. The DNA was the basis for D and trimming; V, J and clone size are from that table. This sample has under 300,000 clones; around 90% occur once, and the top ten carry 0.8% to 1%.

The clonotype originates from a woman under 40 who had recovered from COVID-19. The material sequenced was PBMCs or T cells enriched from blood (not recorded which). The rearrangement links TRBV7-3 to TRBJ1-2; D gene ambiguous. The CDR3 region is CASSPSGGNYGYTF. The DNA for the CDR3 is TGTGCCAGCAGCCCGTCGGGAGGGAACTATGGCTACACCTTC. Full variable domain (outside the CDR3, taken from reference TRBV7-3 and TRBJ1-2): GAGVSQTPSNKVTEKGKYVELRCDPISGHTALYWYRQSLGQGPEFLIYFQGTGAADDSGLPNDRFFAVRPEGSVSTLKIQRTERGDSAVYLCASSPSGGNYGYTFGSGTRLTVV.